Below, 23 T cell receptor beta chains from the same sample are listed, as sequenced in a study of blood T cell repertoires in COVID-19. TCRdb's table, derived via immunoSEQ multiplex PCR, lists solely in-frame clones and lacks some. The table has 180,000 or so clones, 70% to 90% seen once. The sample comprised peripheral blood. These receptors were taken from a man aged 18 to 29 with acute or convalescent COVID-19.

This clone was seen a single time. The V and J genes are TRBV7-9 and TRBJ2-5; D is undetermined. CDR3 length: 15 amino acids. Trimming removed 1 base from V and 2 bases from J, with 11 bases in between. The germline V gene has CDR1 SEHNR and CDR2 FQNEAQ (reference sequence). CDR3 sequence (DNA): TGTGCCAGCAGCTTAGAGCTTCTGTTACAAGAGACCCAGTACTTC. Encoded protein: CASSLELLLQETQYF. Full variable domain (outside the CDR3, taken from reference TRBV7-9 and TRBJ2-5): DTGVSQNPRHKITKRGQNVTFRCDPISEHNRLYWYRQTLGQGPEFLTYFQNEAQLEKSRLLSDRFSAERPKGSFSTLEIQRTEQGDSAMYLCASSLELLLQETQYFGPGTRLLVL.

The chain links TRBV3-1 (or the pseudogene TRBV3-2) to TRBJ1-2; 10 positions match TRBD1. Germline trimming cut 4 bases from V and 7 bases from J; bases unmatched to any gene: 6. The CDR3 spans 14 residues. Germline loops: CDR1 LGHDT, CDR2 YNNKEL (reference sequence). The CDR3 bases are TGTGCCAGCAGCCGCGGGACAGGGGTTTCTGGCTACACCTTC. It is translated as CASSRGTGVSGYTF.

The CDR3 spells CASSLEVRGPSTDTQYF. The CDR3 DNA is TGTGCCAGCAGCTTAGAAGTCAGGGGCCCAAGCACAGATACGCAGTATTTT. This chain uses TRBV4-2 with TRBJ2-3; the D gene is possibly TRBD1 (6 bases). V lost 5 bases, J lost 0 bases, and 18 bases lay in between. CDR3 length: 17 amino acids. Germline V gene lookup returns CDR1 LGHNA and CDR2 YNFKEQ.

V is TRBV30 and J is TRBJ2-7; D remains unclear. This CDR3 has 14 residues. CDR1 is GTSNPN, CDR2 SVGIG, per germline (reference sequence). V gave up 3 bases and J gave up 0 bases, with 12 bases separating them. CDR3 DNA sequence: TGTGCCTGGAGCGAGTTGAGTAGCTCCTACGAGCAGTACTTC. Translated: CAWSELSSSYEQYF.

CDR3 DNA sequence: TGCGCCAGCAGCTTGGAAACAGGGCGGAACACTGAAGCTTTCTTT. As protein: CASSLETGRNTEAFF. J is TRBJ1-1 and V is TRBV5-1, with D perhaps matching TRBD1 (6 bases). There are 15 residues in the CDR3. The germline V gene has CDR1 SGHRS and CDR2 YFSETQ. Trimming cost V 0 bases and J 1 base, with 10 bases left between them.

CDR3 in DNA: TGTGCCAGCAGTTTCCAGGGGACTACTCCCTATACGCAGTATTTT. It is translated as CASSFQGTTPYTQYF. The chain carries TRBV27 and TRBJ2-3; D may be TRBD2 (7 bases). The CDR3 has 15 amino acids. Germline CDR1 reads MNHEY; CDR2 reads SMNVEV (reference sequence). V was cut by 3 bases and J by 7 bases, with 17 bases left in between.

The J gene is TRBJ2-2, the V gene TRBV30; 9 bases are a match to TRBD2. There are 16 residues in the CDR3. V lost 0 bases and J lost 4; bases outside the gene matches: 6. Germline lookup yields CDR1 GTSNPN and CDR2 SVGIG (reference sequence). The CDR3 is CAWSVIAGEITGELFF. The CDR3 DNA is TGTGCCTGGAGTGTAATAGCGGGGGAAATCACCGGGGAGCTGTTTTTT.

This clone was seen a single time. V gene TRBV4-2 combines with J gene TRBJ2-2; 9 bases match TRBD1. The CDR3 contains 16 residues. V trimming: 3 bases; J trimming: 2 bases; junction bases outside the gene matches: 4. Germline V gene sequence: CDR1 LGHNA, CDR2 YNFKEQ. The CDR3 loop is CASSQRTGANTGELFF. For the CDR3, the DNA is TGTGCCAGCAGCCAGAGGACAGGGGCCAACACCGGGGAGCTGTTTTTT.

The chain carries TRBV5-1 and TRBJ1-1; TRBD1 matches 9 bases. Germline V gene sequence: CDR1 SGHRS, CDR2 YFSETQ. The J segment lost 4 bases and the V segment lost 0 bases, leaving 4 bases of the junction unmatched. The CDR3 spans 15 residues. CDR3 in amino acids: CASSLVGTGITEAFF. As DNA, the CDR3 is TGCGCCAGCAGCTTGGTCGGGACAGGGATCACTGAAGCTTTCTTT. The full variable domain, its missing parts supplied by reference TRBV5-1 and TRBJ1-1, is KAGVTQTPRYLIKTRGQQVTLSCSPISGHRSVSWYQQTPGQGLQFLFEYFSETQRNKGNFPGRFSGRQFSNSRSEMNVSTLELGDSALYLCASSLVGTGITEAFFGQGTRLTVV.

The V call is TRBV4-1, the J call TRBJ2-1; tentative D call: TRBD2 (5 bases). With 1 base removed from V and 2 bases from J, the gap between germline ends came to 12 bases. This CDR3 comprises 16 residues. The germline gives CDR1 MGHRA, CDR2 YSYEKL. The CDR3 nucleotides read TGCGCCAGCAGCCAAGTTGGGAGAACACCCTACAATGAGCAGTTCTTC. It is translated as CASSQVGRTPYNEQFF.

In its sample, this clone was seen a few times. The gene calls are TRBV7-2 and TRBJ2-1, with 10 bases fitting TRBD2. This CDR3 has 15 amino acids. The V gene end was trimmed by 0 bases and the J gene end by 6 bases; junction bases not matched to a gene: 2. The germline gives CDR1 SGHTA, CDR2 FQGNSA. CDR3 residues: CASSLALAGSNEQFF. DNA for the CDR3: TGTGCCAGCAGCTTAGCACTAGCGGGGTCCAATGAGCAGTTCTTC.

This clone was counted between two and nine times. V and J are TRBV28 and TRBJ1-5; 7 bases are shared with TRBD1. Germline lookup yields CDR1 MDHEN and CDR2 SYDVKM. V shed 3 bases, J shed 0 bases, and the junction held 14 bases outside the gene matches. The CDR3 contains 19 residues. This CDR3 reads CASSLSGTVKPNSNQPQHF. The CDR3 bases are TGTGCCAGCAGTTTGTCCGGGACAGTAAAACCGAATAGCAATCAGCCCCAGCATTTT.

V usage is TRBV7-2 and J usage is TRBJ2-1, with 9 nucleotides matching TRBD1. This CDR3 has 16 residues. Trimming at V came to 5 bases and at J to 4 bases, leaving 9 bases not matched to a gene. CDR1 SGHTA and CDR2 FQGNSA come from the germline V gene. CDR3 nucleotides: TGTGCCAGCAGCGAAGTACAGGGGGCGGGGTACAATGAGCAGTTCTTC. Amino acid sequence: CASSEVQGAGYNEQFF.

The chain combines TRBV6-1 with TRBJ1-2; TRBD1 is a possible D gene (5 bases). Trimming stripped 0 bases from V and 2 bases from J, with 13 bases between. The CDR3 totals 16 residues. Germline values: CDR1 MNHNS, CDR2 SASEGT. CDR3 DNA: TGTGCCAGCAGTGAAGCGCTGCGGGGCTCGAACTATGGCTACACCTTC. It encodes CASSEALRGSNYGYTF.

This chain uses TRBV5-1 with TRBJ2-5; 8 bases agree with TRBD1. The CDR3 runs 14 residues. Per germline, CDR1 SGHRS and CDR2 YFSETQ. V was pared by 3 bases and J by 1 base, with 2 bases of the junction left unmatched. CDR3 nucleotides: TGCGCCAGCAGCTCGGACAGGGCCCAAGAGACCCAGTACTTC. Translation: CASSSDRAQETQYF.

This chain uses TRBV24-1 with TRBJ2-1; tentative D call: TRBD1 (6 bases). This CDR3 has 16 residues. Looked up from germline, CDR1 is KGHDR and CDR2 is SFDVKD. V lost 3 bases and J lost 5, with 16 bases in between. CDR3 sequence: CATSDQIGGLDNEQFF. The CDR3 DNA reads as TGTGCCACCAGTGATCAAATAGGGGGATTGGACAATGAGCAGTTCTTC.

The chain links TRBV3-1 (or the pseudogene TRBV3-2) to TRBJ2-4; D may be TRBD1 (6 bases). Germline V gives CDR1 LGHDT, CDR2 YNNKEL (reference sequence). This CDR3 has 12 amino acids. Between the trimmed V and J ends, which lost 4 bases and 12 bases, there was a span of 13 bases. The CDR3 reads CASSLADRTQYF. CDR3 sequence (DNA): TGTGCCAGCAGCCTCGCGGACAGAACTCAGTACTTC.

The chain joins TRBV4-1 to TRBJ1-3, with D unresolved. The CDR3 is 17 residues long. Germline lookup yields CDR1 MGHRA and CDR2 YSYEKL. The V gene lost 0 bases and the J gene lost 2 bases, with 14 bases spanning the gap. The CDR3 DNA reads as TGCGCCAGCAGCCAAGATCAAGGCAGGTCAACTGGAAACACCATATATTTT. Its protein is CASSQDQGRSTGNTIYF.

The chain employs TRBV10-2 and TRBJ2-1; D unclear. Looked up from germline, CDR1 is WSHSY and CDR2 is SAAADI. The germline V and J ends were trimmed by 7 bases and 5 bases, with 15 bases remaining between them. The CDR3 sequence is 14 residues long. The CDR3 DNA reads TGCGCCAGCACCGACCGCGGAACGCACAATGAGCAGTTCTTC. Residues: CASTDRGTHNEQFF.

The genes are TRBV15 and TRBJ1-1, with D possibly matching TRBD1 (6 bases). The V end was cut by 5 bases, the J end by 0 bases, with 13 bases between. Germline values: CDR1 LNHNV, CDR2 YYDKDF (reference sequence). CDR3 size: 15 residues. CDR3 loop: CATSDRPQMNTEAFF. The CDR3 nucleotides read TGTGCCACCAGCGACAGGCCGCAGATGAACACTGAAGCTTTCTTT.

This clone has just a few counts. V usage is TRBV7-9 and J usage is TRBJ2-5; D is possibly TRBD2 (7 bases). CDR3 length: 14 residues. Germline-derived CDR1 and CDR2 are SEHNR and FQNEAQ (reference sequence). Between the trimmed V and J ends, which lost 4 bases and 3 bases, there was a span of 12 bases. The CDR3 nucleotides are TGTGCCAGCAGCTGGGGGGGCCTAGAAGAGACCCAGTACTTC. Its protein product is CASSWGGLEETQYF.

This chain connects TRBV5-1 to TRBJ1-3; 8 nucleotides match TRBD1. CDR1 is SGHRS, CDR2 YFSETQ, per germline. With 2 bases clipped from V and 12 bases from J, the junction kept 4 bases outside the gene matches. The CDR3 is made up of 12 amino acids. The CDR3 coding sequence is TGCGCCAGCAGCTTTGGACAGGGACGCATATATTTT. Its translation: CASSFGQGRIYF. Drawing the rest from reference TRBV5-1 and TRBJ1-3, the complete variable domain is KAGVTQTPRYLIKTRGQQVTLSCSPISGHRSVSWYQQTPGQGLQFLFEYFSETQRNKGNFPGRFSGRQFSNSRSEMNVSTLELGDSALYLCASSFGQGRIYFGEGSWLTVV.

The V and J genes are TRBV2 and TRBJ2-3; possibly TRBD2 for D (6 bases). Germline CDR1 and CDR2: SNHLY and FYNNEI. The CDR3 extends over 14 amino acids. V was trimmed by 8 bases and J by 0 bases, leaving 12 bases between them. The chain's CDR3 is CASQRTTSTDTQYF. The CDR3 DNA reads TGTGCCAGCCAAAGGACTACTAGCACAGATACGCAGTATTTT.